The 20 T cell receptor beta chains given below trace back to one sample, sequenced in a study of T cells in Graves' hyperthyroidism and ophthalmopathy. Amplified regions were TCR beta CDR3 sequences from RNA transcripts. TCR CDR3 regions were first amplified by RT-PCR with HTBI primers. MiXCR, applied by TCRdb to the multiplex PCR reads, yields one record per CDR3 protein. The table has hundreds of thousands of distinct CDR3 sequences, about 18% seen once; the top ten hold approximately 57%. The source material was blood. The receptors originated from a woman aged 55-70 years with Graves' ophthalmopathy.

This clonotype turned up a few times. The rearrangement joins TRBV19 to TRBJ1-3; D is unclear. The CDR3 is made up of 15 amino acids. Germline CDR1 is LNHDA and CDR2 is SQIVND (reference sequence). The V and J ends lost 4 bases and 0 bases respectively, with 10 bases between them. CDR3 region: CASSTIRGSGNTIYF. The CDR3 DNA sequence: TGTGCCAGTAGTACCATACGTGGCTCTGGAAACACCATATATTTT.

This clonotype was counted only a few times. V and J are TRBV5-1 and TRBJ1-4; 7 bases match TRBD1. The CDR3 contains 15 residues. V lost 0 bases to trimming and J lost 7 bases; unmatched junction nucleotides: 6. CDR1 is SGHRS, CDR2 YFSETQ, per germline. This CDR3 is CASSLAEQGSEKLFF. Here the CDR3 DNA reads TGCGCCAGCAGCTTGGCGGAACAGGGGAGTGAAAAACTGTTTTTT.

This clonotype was picked up many times. This chain links TRBV5-1 with TRBJ1-2, with D possibly TRBD1 on 6 matching bases. The CDR3 contains 14 residues. Germline-derived CDR1 and CDR2 are SGHRS and YFSETQ. V was shortened by 4 bases and J by 2 bases, with 12 bases between the two germline ends. The CDR3 region is CASSPQTGNYGYTF. CDR3 coding DNA: TGCGCCAGCAGCCCTCAAACAGGGAACTATGGCTACACCTTC.

This clonotype was counted many times. This chain connects TRBV6-2 or TRBV6-3 to TRBJ2-1; no definite D call. V was trimmed by 2 bases and J by 4 bases, leaving 3 bases between them. The CDR3 extends over 12 amino acids. The germline gives CDR1 MNHEY, CDR2 SVGEGT. DNA of the CDR3: TGTGCCAGCAGTTACCAATACAATGAGCAGTTCTTC. It encodes CASSYQYNEQFF.

Many counts were recorded for this clonotype. V and J are TRBV7-2 and TRBJ1-4, with D perhaps TRBD1 (6 bases). CDR1 SGHTA and CDR2 FQGNSA come from the germline V gene. This CDR3 contains 15 residues. V was shortened by 5 bases and J by 7 bases, with 17 bases between the two germline ends. The CDR3 protein is CASSPQGRGVEKLFF. In DNA form, the CDR3 reads TGTGCCAGCAGCCCTCAGGGCAGGGGTGTTGAAAAACTGTTTTTT.

Details on this clonotype: A much bigger clone sits one base away, suggesting this may be a read error. V is TRBV6-1 and J is TRBJ2-7, with no clear D. V was trimmed by 6 bases and J by 6 bases, leaving 9 bases between them. CDR1 is MNHNS, CDR2 SASEGT, per germline. The CDR3 length is 11 residues. As DNA, the CDR3 is TGTGCCAGCAGCCCCCGAAGCGAGCAGTACTTC. Translation: CASSPRSEQYF.

This clonotype was detected many times. CDR3 protein: CASSLLAREQYF. The CDR3 DNA reads as TGTGCCAGCAGTTTATTGGCTCGGGAGCAGTACTTC. The V and J genes are TRBV28 and TRBJ2-7; no clear D gene. The CDR3 covers 12 residues. The V and J ends lost 1 base and 7 bases respectively, with 8 bases between them. The germline V gene has CDR1 MDHEN and CDR2 SYDVKM.

This clonotype was recorded at least ten times. The rearrangement joins TRBV7-2 to TRBJ2-5; TRBD1 or TRBD2 may be the D gene (5 bases each). The CDR3 has 13 residues. The germline V gene encodes CDR1 SGHTA and CDR2 FQGNSA. The V end was cut by 4 bases, the J end by 5 bases, with 11 bases between. The CDR3 DNA reads TGTGCCAGCAGCTCATCGGGGCTGGAGACCCAGTACTTC. It encodes CASSSSGLETQYF.

V and J are TRBV6-1 and TRBJ2-5, with D tentatively TRBD1 (7 bases). The CDR3 extends over 17 amino acids. Germline CDR1 and CDR2: MNHNS and SASEGT. Between the trimmed V and J ends, which lost 5 bases and 4 bases, there was a span of 23 bases. The CDR3 DNA is TGTGCCAGCAGTCCCCAGGGGGGCGGACGATCAGGAGAGACCCAGTACTTC. Its protein product is CASSPQGGGRSGETQYF.

This clonotype was detected only once. This rearrangement joins TRBV18 to TRBJ2-7, with 9 positions matching TRBD1. The ends lost 5 bases at V and 2 bases at J; junction bases unmatched: 4. The CDR3 length is 14 residues. CDR1 is KGHSH and CDR2 is LQKENI in the germline V gene. CDR3 in amino acids: CASSDGQGPYEQYF. For the CDR3, the DNA is TGTGCCAGCTCAGACGGACAGGGGCCCTACGAGCAGTACTTC.

This clonotype was recorded at least ten times. V gene TRBV7-3 combines with J gene TRBJ2-7, with a weak D call TRBD1 (6 bases). V was trimmed by 4 bases and J by 1 base, leaving 11 bases between them. There are 14 residues in the CDR3. The germline V gene encodes CDR1 SGHTA and CDR2 FQGTGA. The CDR3 region has the DNA TGTGCCAGCAGCTGGGGGCAGGTATCCTACGAGCAGTACTTC. As protein: CASSWGQVSYEQYF.

This clonotype occurred many times. The chain uses TRBV2 and TRBJ2-4; D is possibly TRBD2 (5 bases). Germline V lookup: CDR1 SNHLY, CDR2 FYNNEI. V dropped 5 bases and J dropped 1 base, with 12 bases sitting between them. There are 15 residues in the CDR3. As DNA, the CDR3 is TGTGCCAGCAGTCAACCTGGGGAGGCCAAAAACATTCAGTACTTC. The encoded protein is CASSQPGEAKNIQYF.

This clonotype was detected ten times or more. The J gene is TRBJ1-4, the V gene TRBV5-1, with D unclear. Germline V gives CDR1 SGHRS, CDR2 YFSETQ. The CDR3 sequence is 13 residues long. V shed 4 bases and J shed 8 bases, with 12 bases lying between them. The chain's CDR3 is CASSDTPREKLFF. In DNA form, the CDR3 reads TGCGCCAGCAGCGATACCCCCCGGGAAAAACTGTTTTTT.

The chain combines TRBV11-2 with TRBJ2-1; 13 bases are shared with TRBD2. CDR1 is SGHAT and CDR2 is FQNNGV in the germline V gene. This CDR3 contains 15 residues. Losses at the gene ends were 5 bases for V and 6 bases for J; bases not matched to a gene: 4. In DNA, the CDR3 is TGTGCCAGCAGCCCACTAGCGGGAGGGAGCAATGAGCAGTTCTTC. Amino acids: CASSPLAGGSNEQFF.

This clonotype was picked up many times. The rearrangement links TRBV6-2 or TRBV6-3 to TRBJ2-1, with TRBD2 matching over 8 bases. Germline CDR1 is MNHEY and CDR2 is SVGEGT. CDR3 length: 15 amino acids. J lost 7 bases, V lost 7 bases, and 12 bases had no gene match. The CDR3 protein is CASNRPSGGVNEQFF. In DNA form, the CDR3 reads TGTGCCAGCAACCGGCCCAGCGGGGGAGTTAATGAGCAGTTCTTC.

The chain uses TRBV20-1 and TRBJ1-2; TRBD1 aligns across 7 bases. This CDR3 is 14 amino acids long. The V segment lost 4 bases and the J segment 8 bases; nucleotides outside the gene matches: 13. Germline assignment: CDR1 DFQATT and CDR2 SNEGSKA (reference sequence). CDR3 nucleotides: TGCAGTGCTAAGGGAGATACAGGGGCACAGGGCTACACCTTC. Its translation: CSAKGDTGAQGYTF.

The chain couples TRBV20-1 to TRBJ2-1; 16 bases align to TRBD2. V gave up 3 bases and J gave up 0 bases; unmatched junction bases: 2. The germline V gene has CDR1 DFQATT and CDR2 SNEGSKA (reference sequence). This CDR3 has 17 residues. DNA for the CDR3: TGCAGTGCTAGGGGGACTAGCGGGAGGGGCTCCTACAATGAGCAGTTCTTC. Translating it yields CSARGTSGRGSYNEQFF.

This clonotype was found a few times. The chain links TRBV4-3 to TRBJ1-2; possibly TRBD1 for D (6 bases). The CDR3 runs to 19 residues. Trimming removed 0 bases from V and 7 bases from J, with 27 bases in between. The germline V gene has CDR1 LGHNA and CDR2 YSLEER. The CDR3 loop reads CASSQDLYEKWGAKGGYTF. CDR3 coding DNA: TGCGCCAGCAGCCAAGATCTCTACGAAAAGTGGGGGGCTAAGGGTGGCTACACCTTC.

This clonotype was seen at least ten times. The chain links TRBV7-2 to TRBJ1-1; tentative D call: TRBD1 (5 bases). V was trimmed by 5 bases and J by 6 bases, leaving 16 bases between them. CDR3 length equals 14 residues. Germline CDR1 reads SGHTA; CDR2 reads FQGNSA. CDR3 DNA sequence: TGTGCCAGCAGCCAAAATTCCGGGGGGGCTGAAGCTTTCTTT. Its translation: CASSQNSGGAEAFF.

This clonotype was found many times. The CDR3 reads CASRGATGGARRGYTF. CDR3 in DNA: TGTGCCAGCAGGGGGGCTACAGGGGGCGCGAGACGCGGCTACACCTTC. This chain links TRBV6-1 with TRBJ1-2; 9 bases fit TRBD1. The CDR3 sequence is 16 residues long. Germline V gene data show CDR1 as MNHNS and CDR2 as SASEGT. The V and J ends lost 6 bases and 8 bases, in that order; junction bases with no gene match: 16.